These T cell receptor beta chains were read from a single sample in a study of control samples from healthy donors and cancer patients. The data were produced by immunoSEQ multiplex PCR, yet TCRdb's version contains in-frame clones alone and is incomplete. The sample holds 150,000 to 200,000 clones, approximately 90% seen once. The sequenced material came from blood. The receptors were sampled from a man younger than 45 in good health. The CDR3 runs from the conserved cysteine through the conserved F or W. The D gene is left open where the match is weak. Clone size is given for some rows only: seen once, a few or many times, or a class if the clone is expanded.

CDR3 length	V gene	J gene	clone size	D gene	CDR3 protein	CDR3 DNA
15	TRBV27	TRBJ1-2	NA	TRBD1	CASSWTGTGSYGYTF	TGTGCCAGCAGTTGGACCGGGACAGGGTCCTATGGCTACACCTTC
14	TRBV10-3	TRBJ2-2	NA	NA	CATFGPSYAGELFF	TGTGCCACCTTCGGGCCTAGTTACGCCGGGGAGCTGTTTTTT
15	TRBV27	TRBJ1-2	NA	NA	CASSPTGMGAYGYTF	TGTGCCAGCAGTCCTACAGGGATGGGGGCCTATGGCTACACCTTC
14	TRBV24-1	TRBJ2-3	NA	NA	CATSAAGYTDTQYF	TGTGCCACCAGCGCCGCGGGGTACACAGATACGCAGTATTTT
16	TRBV9	TRBJ2-2	NA	NA	CASSARGTVNTGELFF	TGTGCCAGCAGCGCCAGGGGGACTGTGAACACCGGGGAGCTGTTTTTT
14	TRBV7-9	TRBJ1-2	NA	NA	CASSLALGDYGYTF	TGTGCCAGCAGCTTAGCGCTGGGCGACTATGGCTACACCTTC
17	TRBV4-3	TRBJ2-1	NA	TRBD1	CASSQFLTGGPINEQFF	TGCGCCAGCAGCCAATTTCTAACAGGGGGGCCGATTAATGAGCAGTTCTTC
13	TRBV28	TRBJ1-1	NA	NA	CASILPLGSEAFF	TGTGCCAGCATCCTTCCTTTAGGGTCTGAAGCTTTCTTT
13	TRBV6-5	TRBJ2-7	NA	TRBD1	CASRDRAPDEQYF	TGTGCCAGCAGGGACAGGGCCCCAGACGAGCAGTACTTC
16	TRBV7-2	TRBJ2-3	NA	TRBD2	CASSLAGLGLSDTQYF	TGTGCCAGCAGCTTAGCGGGACTAGGGTTGTCAGATACGCAGTATTTT
14	TRBV27	TRBJ1-6	NA	TRBD1	CASGRDRDNSPLHF	TGTGCCAGCGGAAGGGACAGGGATAATTCACCCCTCCACTTT
16	TRBV7-9	TRBJ2-2	NA	NA	CASSHTLGGSTGELFF	TGTGCCAGCAGCCACACCCTTGGGGGGAGCACCGGGGAGCTGTTTTTT
12	TRBV12-3/TRBV12-4	TRBJ1-2	NA	NA	CASSLGSYGYTF	TGTGCCAGCAGTTTAGGGAGCTATGGCTACACCTTC
13	TRBV11-3	TRBJ1-1	NA	NA	CASSTDLNTEAFF	TGTGCCAGCAGCACGGACTTGAACACTGAAGCTTTCTTT
14	TRBV5-1	TRBJ1-1	NA	NA	CASSLNTGSTEAFF	TGCGCCAGCAGCTTGAATACAGGGTCTACTGAAGCTTTCTTT
18	TRBV4-2	TRBJ2-3	NA	NA	CASSQDYSGAAGTDTQYF	TGTGCCAGCAGCCAAGATTATTCGGGGGCTGCTGGCACAGATACGCAGTATTTT
15	TRBV7-2	TRBJ1-3	NA	NA	CASSPRQLSGNTIYF	TGTGCCAGCAGCCCAAGACAGCTCTCTGGAAACACCATATATTTT
13	TRBV3-1/TRBV3-2	TRBJ1-5	NA	NA	CASSQSSNQPQHF	TGTGCCAGCAGCCAATCCAGCAATCAGCCCCAGCATTTT
18	TRBV4-3	TRBJ2-5	NA	NA	CASSRPPTGPPGGETQYF	TGCGCCAGCAGCCGCCCACCCACGGGCCCCCCGGGCGGAGAGACCCAGTACTTC
14	TRBV28	TRBJ1-2	NA	NA	CASNSGGGLDGYTF	TGTGCCAGCAATTCCGGGGGGGGGCTGGATGGCTACACCTTC
14	TRBV6-5	TRBJ2-5	NA	TRBD2	CASWTSGEQETQYF	TGTGCCAGTTGGACTAGCGGGGAACAAGAGACCCAGTACTTC
15	TRBV6-5	TRBJ2-7	NA	NA	CASREVAASSYEQYF	TGTGCCAGCAGAGAGGTCGCAGCAAGCTCCTACGAGCAGTACTTC
16	TRBV3-1/TRBV3-2	TRBJ1-2	NA	TRBD1	CASSHTGTGQHYGYTF	TGTGCCAGCAGCCATACTGGGACAGGACAACACTATGGCTACACCTTC
15	TRBV2	TRBJ2-1	NA	NA	CASSETGTGFGEQFF	TGTGCCAGCAGTGAGACCGGGACGGGGTTTGGTGAGCAGTTCTTC
18	TRBV5-6	TRBJ2-1	NA	NA	CASSWSPFVTGSYNEQFF	TGTGCCAGCAGCTGGTCCCCGTTCGTTACGGGTTCCTACAATGAGCAGTTCTTC
14	TRBV30	TRBJ1-5	NA	NA	CAWSQQEGNQPQHF	TGTGCCTGGAGTCAACAGGAAGGTAATCAGCCCCAGCATTTT
14	TRBV5-1	TRBJ2-1	once	NA	CASSLTGPINEQFF	TGCGCCAGCAGCTTGACGGGACCTATCAATGAGCAGTTCTTC
13	TRBV6-5	TRBJ2-7	once	NA	CASSLVEGYEQYF	TGTGCCAGCAGCCTCGTCGAGGGCTACGAGCAGTACTTC
14	TRBV19	TRBJ2-7	NA	NA	CASSIWGRSYEQYF	TGTGCCAGTAGTATCTGGGGAAGATCCTACGAGCAGTACTTC
15	TRBV5-6	TRBJ2-5	NA	NA	CASSDLGLLGETQYF	TGTGCCAGCAGCGACCTGGGGCTCCTGGGGGAGACCCAGTACTTC
15	TRBV2	TRBJ1-5	once	NA	CASSEARVPNQPQHF	TGTGCCAGCAGTGAAGCTCGAGTACCCAATCAGCCCCAGCATTTT
12	TRBV7-9	TRBJ1-4	NA	NA	CASSSVDEKLFF	TGTGCCAGCAGCTCCGTGGATGAAAAACTGTTTTTT
16	TRBV24-1	TRBJ2-2	NA	TRBD1	CATSDLKAGGLGELFF	TGTGCCACCAGTGATTTAAAGGCAGGGGGATTAGGGGAGCTGTTTTTT
13	TRBV29-1	TRBJ2-2	NA	NA	CSVGGSNTGELFF	TGCAGCGTTGGAGGGAGCAACACCGGGGAGCTGTTTTTT
11	TRBV7-9	TRBJ1-1	once	TRBD1	CVYQGDTEAFF	TGTGTGTACCAGGGGGACACTGAAGCTTTCTTT
13	TRBV6-2/TRBV6-3	TRBJ1-1	NA	NA	CASSYSVEGRAFF	TGTGCCAGCAGTTACTCGGTGGAGGGGAGGGCTTTCTTT
11	TRBV12-3/TRBV12-4	TRBJ1-2	NA	NA	CASSLGNGYTF	TGTGCCAGCAGTTTAGGAAATGGCTACACCTTC
14	TRBV6-5	TRBJ1-4	NA	NA	CASTRGQQSEKLFF	TGTGCCAGCACCCGAGGACAACAGAGTGAAAAACTGTTTTTT
15	TRBV7-8	TRBJ2-1	NA	TRBD1	CASSPTGGFNNEQFF	TGTGCCAGCAGCCCCACAGGGGGCTTTAACAATGAGCAGTTCTTC
15	TRBV9	TRBJ2-5	NA	NA	CASSAGSAVQETQYF	TGTGCCAGCAGCGCGGGATCAGCGGTCCAAGAGACCCAGTACTTC
15	TRBV9	TRBJ2-1	NA	NA	CASSGRDFTYNEQFF	TGTGCCAGCAGCGGGCGGGACTTCACCTACAATGAGCAGTTCTTC
16	TRBV7-2	TRBJ1-2	NA	TRBD1	CASSLARDRWFYGYTF	TGTGCCAGCAGCTTAGCGAGGGACAGGTGGTTCTATGGCTACACCTTC
14	TRBV19	TRBJ2-7	NA	NA	CASSPRTATYEQYF	TGTGCCAGTAGTCCTCGGACGGCGACCTACGAGCAGTACTTC
16	TRBV4-1	TRBJ1-5	NA	NA	CASSQLQGVSNQPQHF	TGCGCCAGCAGCCAACTACAGGGTGTCAGCAATCAGCCCCAGCATTTT
16	TRBV9	TRBJ2-3	NA	TRBD2	CASSVGAGGNTDTQYF	TGTGCCAGCAGCGTAGGAGCGGGGGGAAACACAGATACGCAGTATTTT
13	TRBV4-2	TRBJ1-2	NA	NA	CASGRGLAGGYTF	TGTGCCAGCGGCAGGGGCCTAGCAGGCGGCTACACCTTC
13	TRBV28	TRBJ1-1	few	NA	CASSWTVRLEAFF	TGTGCCAGCAGTTGGACAGTGAGGTTGGAAGCTTTCTTT
17	TRBV5-1	TRBJ1-4	NA	TRBD1	CASSSEEYDRAKEKLFF	TGCGCCAGCAGCTCCGAAGAATATGACAGGGCAAAGGAAAAACTGTTTTTT